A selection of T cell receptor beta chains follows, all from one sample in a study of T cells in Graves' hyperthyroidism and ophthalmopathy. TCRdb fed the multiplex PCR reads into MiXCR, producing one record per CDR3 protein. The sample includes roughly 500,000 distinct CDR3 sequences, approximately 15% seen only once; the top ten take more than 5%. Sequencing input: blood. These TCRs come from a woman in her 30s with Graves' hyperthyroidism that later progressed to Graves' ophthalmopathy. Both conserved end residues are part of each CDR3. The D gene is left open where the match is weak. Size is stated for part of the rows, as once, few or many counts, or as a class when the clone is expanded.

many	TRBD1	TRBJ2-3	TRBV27	CASSPTGREDTQYF	TGTGCCAGCAGCCCGACAGGGCGAGAAGATACGCAGTATTTT
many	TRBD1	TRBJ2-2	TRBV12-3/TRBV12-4	CASSSLQGATGELFF	TGTGCCAGCAGCTCTCTTCAGGGGGCCACCGGGGAGCTGTTTTTT
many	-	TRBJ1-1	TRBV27	CASRIRPPGEVSNTEAFF	TGTGCCAGCAGGATCAGACCCCCGGGAGAAGTTTCGAACACTGAAGCTTTCTTT
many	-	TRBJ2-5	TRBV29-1	CSVAGRFQETQYF	TGCAGCGTTGCGGGACGGTTCCAAGAGACCCAGTACTTC
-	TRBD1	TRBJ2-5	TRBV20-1	CSARDGTGQETQYF	TGCAGTGCTAGAGATGGGACAGGGCAAGAGACCCAGTACTTC
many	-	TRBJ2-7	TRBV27	CASSPQGSPYEQYF	TGTGCCAGCAGTCCACAGGGATCCCCCTACGAGCAGTACTTC
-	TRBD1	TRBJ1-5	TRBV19	CASSFDRGDQPQHF	TGTGCCAGTAGCTTTGACAGGGGCGATCAGCCCCAGCATTTT
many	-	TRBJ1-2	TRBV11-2	CASSSGAAGGFYGYTF	TGTGCCAGCAGCTCAGGAGCGGCTGGGGGCTTTTATGGCTACACCTTC
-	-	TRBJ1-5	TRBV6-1	CASNGQRGYQPQHF	TGTGCCAGCAATGGGCAGAGGGGTTACCAGCCCCAGCATTTT
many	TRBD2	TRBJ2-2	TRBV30	CAARLAGNTGELFF	TGTGCCGCAAGACTAGCGGGGAACACCGGGGAGCTGTTTTTT
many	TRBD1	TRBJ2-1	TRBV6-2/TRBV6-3	CASSVGQGPYNEQFF	TGTGCCAGCAGTGTGGGACAGGGTCCCTACAATGAGCAGTTCTTC
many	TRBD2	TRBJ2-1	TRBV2	CATREGGFNEQFF	TGTGCCACCCGGGAGGGAGGTTTCAATGAGCAGTTCTTC
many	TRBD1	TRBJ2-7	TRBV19	CASSVDRGNEQYF	TGTGCCAGTAGTGTCGACAGGGGGAACGAGCAGTACTTC
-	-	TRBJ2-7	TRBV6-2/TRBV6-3	CASGKGIVYEQYF	TGTGCCAGCGGCAAGGGTATAGTCTACGAGCAGTACTTC
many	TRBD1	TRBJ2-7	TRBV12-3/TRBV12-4	CASSAGTGEYEQYF	TGTGCCAGCAGTGCCGGGACAGGGGAATACGAGCAGTACTTC
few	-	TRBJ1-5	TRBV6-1	CASSPYARNQPQHF	TGTGCCAGCAGCCCCTACGCGCGTAATCAGCCCCAGCATTTT
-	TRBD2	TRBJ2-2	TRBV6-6	CASSYSTGGTGELFF	TGTGCCAGCAGTTACTCGACGGGAGGCACCGGGGAGCTGTTTTTT
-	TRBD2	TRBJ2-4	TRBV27	CASSSGTSEIIQYF	TGTGCCAGCAGTTCCGGGACTAGCGAGATCATTCAGTACTTC